Each of the 27 T cell receptor beta chains below was sequenced from the same sample in a study of blood T cell repertoires in COVID-19. The table came from immunoSEQ multiplex PCR; TCRdb's copy has only in-frame clones and leaves some out. Of 99,000 or so clones detected, around 76% appear once; the ten largest clones hold roughly a fifth. Source material: peripheral blood. The receptors shown here come from a woman between 65 and 79 years old with acute or convalescent COVID-19.

The CDR3 sequence: CAWSRPEGANQPQHF. The CDR3 nucleotides are TGTGCCTGGAGTCGCCCGGAGGGGGCTAATCAGCCCCAGCATTTT. The V call is TRBV30, the J call TRBJ1-5, with 7 bases aligning to TRBD1. CDR3 length equals 15 residues. The trim removed 2 bases at V and 4 bases at J, leaving 8 bases unmatched. Germline CDR1 GTSNPN, CDR2 SVGIG (reference sequence).

This clone was picked up one time. The V and J genes are TRBV19 and TRBJ2-7; 9 nucleotides line up with TRBD1. Losses at the gene ends were 5 bases for V and 3 bases for J; bases not matched to a gene: 5. The germline V gene has CDR1 LNHDA and CDR2 SQIVND (reference sequence). CDR3 length: 14 residues. Here the CDR3 reads CASSPGQGNYEQYF. In DNA, the CDR3 is TGTGCCAGTAGTCCGGGACAGGGAAACTACGAGCAGTACTTC.

This clone was recorded only once. The chain employs TRBV6-1 and TRBJ1-6, with D perhaps matching TRBD1 (6 bases). This CDR3 is 15 amino acids long. The V end was cut by 3 bases, the J end by 9 bases, with 15 bases between. The germline gives CDR1 MNHNS, CDR2 SASEGT. As DNA, the CDR3 is TGTGCCAGCAGTGAGGACCTCAGGGGTAGTTCACCCCTCCACTTT. It encodes CASSEDLRGSSPLHF.

This clone was seen a single time. This sequence joins TRBV18 and TRBJ1-2; maybe TRBD1 (6 bases). Germline assignment: CDR1 KGHSH and CDR2 LQKENI. The CDR3 has 14 amino acids. V dropped 3 bases and J dropped 3 bases, with 11 bases sitting between them. The chain's CDR3 is CASSPSRQDYGYTF. DNA for the CDR3: TGTGCCAGCTCACCCAGTAGACAGGACTATGGCTACACCTTC.

V and J are TRBV9 and TRBJ2-5; D might be TRBD2 (5 bases). Trimming removed 2 bases at V and 5 bases at J, with 19 bases between. Germline values: CDR1 SGDLS, CDR2 YYNGEE. This CDR3 is built from 16 residues. DNA of the CDR3: TGTGCCAGCAGCGTGACGTCCGGGGAAACGATGGAGACCCAGTACTTC. Its translation is CASSVTSGETMETQYF.

This chain connects TRBV19 to TRBJ2-5; TRBD1 might be the D (6 bases). This CDR3 has 14 amino acids. V dropped 3 bases and J dropped 5 bases, with 13 bases sitting between them. Germline V lookup: CDR1 LNHDA, CDR2 SQIVND (reference sequence). The CDR3 loop is CASSIGQGWETQYF. In DNA, the CDR3 is TGTGCCAGTAGTATTGGTCAGGGGTGGGAGACCCAGTACTTC.

In its sample, this clone was seen a few times. The chain uses TRBV19 and TRBJ2-1; no clear D gene. The germline V gene encodes CDR1 LNHDA and CDR2 SQIVND (reference sequence). V was cut by 0 bases and J by 1 base, with 7 bases left in between. CDR3 length equals 15 residues. This chain's CDR3 is CASSIEAASYNEQFF. The DNA for the CDR3 is TGTGCCAGTAGTATAGAGGCAGCGTCCTACAATGAGCAGTTCTTC.

V and J are TRBV9 and TRBJ2-1; maybe TRBD1 (6 bases). V lost 2 bases to trimming and J lost 8 bases, with 11 bases between them. The CDR3 length is 13 residues. From germline, CDR1 is SGDLS and CDR2 YYNGEE. DNA for the CDR3: TGTGCCAGCAGCGTCTGGGGGCGAGATGAGCAGTTCTTC. Translation: CASSVWGRDEQFF.

The rearrangement uses TRBV28 and TRBJ2-7; the D is unclear. CDR1 MDHEN and CDR2 SYDVKM come from the germline V gene. The CDR3 has 12 residues. V dropped 6 bases and J dropped 4 bases, with 10 bases sitting between them. Written as DNA, the CDR3 is TGTGCCAGCAGAAAAAACGGGTACGAGCAGTACTTC. It is translated as CASRKNGYEQYF.

The rearrangement links TRBV9 to TRBJ1-1; D is ambiguous. Germline V gives CDR1 SGDLS, CDR2 YYNGEE. The CDR3 has 13 residues. The V end was cut by 3 bases, the J end by 1 base, with 7 bases between. Here the CDR3 reads CASSATQNTEAFF. CDR3 DNA: TGTGCCAGCAGCGCCACACAGAACACTGAAGCTTTCTTT.

This clone was seen a handful of times. The chain recombines TRBV6-6 with TRBJ1-1, with TRBD1 identical over 10 bases. There are 15 residues in the CDR3. Trimming removed 6 bases from V and 4 bases from J; junction bases left unmatched: 8. Germline-derived CDR1 and CDR2 are MNHNY and SVGAGI (reference sequence). CDR3 nucleotides: TGTGCCAGCAGCCTCGACAGGGGGCGGAGCACTGAAGCTTTCTTT. The encoded protein is CASSLDRGRSTEAFF.

The V call is TRBV13, the J call TRBJ2-1; 8 bases fit TRBD2. V lost 5 bases, J lost 6 bases, and 12 bases stayed unmatched. CDR3 length: 16 amino acids. Germline V CDR1 and CDR2: PRHDT, FYEKMQ (reference sequence). CDR3 in amino acids: CASSPPGLAILNEQFF. The CDR3 bases are TGTGCCAGCAGCCCCCCCGGACTAGCAATCCTCAATGAGCAGTTCTTC.

This sequence joins TRBV2 and TRBJ1-2, with 7 bases that match TRBD1. V was clipped by 6 bases and J by 0 bases; unmatched bases: 7. The germline V gene has CDR1 SNHLY and CDR2 FYNNEI. CDR3 length equals 15 residues. The chain's CDR3 is CASRPGTAANYGYTF. The CDR3 nucleotides read TGTGCCAGCAGACCCGGGACAGCCGCTAACTATGGCTACACCTTC. The full variable domain, with the rest looked up from reference TRBV2 and TRBJ1-2, is EPEVTQTPSHQVTQMGQEVILRCVPISNHLYFYWYRQILGQKVEFLVSFYNNEISEKSEIFDDQFSVERPDGSNFTLKIRSTKLEDSAMYFCASRPGTAANYGYTFGSGTRLTVV.

The V and J genes are TRBV4-3 and TRBJ1-2; D is undetermined. The V and J ends lost 0 bases and 4 bases respectively, with 9 bases between them. The CDR3 spans 14 residues. The germline V gene encodes CDR1 LGHNA and CDR2 YSLEER. DNA of the CDR3: TGCGCCAGCAGCCAAGAGAAGACGGGCTATGGCTACACCTTC. This gives the protein CASSQEKTGYGYTF.

The CDR3 DNA reads TGTGCCAGCAGTTACTCGCTCGGTAATCAGCCCCAGCATTTT. Encoded protein: CASSYSLGNQPQHF. The chain is built from TRBV6-5 and TRBJ1-5; no definite D call. This CDR3 contains 14 residues. V lost 0 bases, J lost 4 bases, and 7 bases lay in between. Germline V gives CDR1 MNHEY, CDR2 SVGAGI.

The chain carries TRBV28 and TRBJ1-2, with D possibly matching TRBD1 (5 bases). Germline V CDR1 and CDR2: MDHEN, SYDVKM. V lost 1 base and J lost 7, with 13 bases in between. The CDR3 runs 14 residues. The CDR3 region is CASSLSAGSRGYTF. The CDR3 DNA reads TGTGCCAGCAGTTTATCGGCAGGGTCCCGTGGCTACACCTTC.

This chain joins TRBV6-5 and TRBJ1-1; 8 bases align to TRBD1. There are 15 residues in the CDR3. J was trimmed by 6 bases and V by 4 bases; bases with no gene match: 10. CDR1 and CDR2 from the germline V gene are MNHEY and SVGAGI. The CDR3 loop is CASSFRQGAGAEAFF. The CDR3 DNA reads as TGTGCCAGCAGTTTCAGGCAGGGGGCCGGGGCTGAAGCTTTCTTT.

The CDR3: CSASGGDRNEKLFF. CDR3 in DNA: TGCAGCGCTTCCGGGGGGGACAGAAATGAAAAACTGTTTTTT. This rearrangement joins TRBV29-1 to TRBJ1-4, with TRBD1 matching 7 bases. Germline V gene sequence: CDR1 SQVTM, CDR2 ANQGSEA. Germline trimming cut 7 bases from V and 5 bases from J; bases unmatched to any gene: 10. The CDR3 extends over 14 amino acids. Full variable domain (outside the CDR3, taken from reference TRBV29-1 and TRBJ1-4): SAVISQKPSRDICQRGTSLTIQCQVDSQVTMMFWYRQQPGQSLTLIATANQGSEATYESGFVIDKFPISRPNLTFSTLTVSNMSPEDSSIYLCSASGGDRNEKLFFGSGTQLSVL.

This clone was picked up one time. The chain employs TRBV3-1 (or the pseudogene TRBV3-2) and TRBJ1-2; possibly TRBD1 for D (6 bases). Looked up from germline, CDR1 is LGHDT and CDR2 is YNNKEL (reference sequence). With 4 bases removed from V and 7 bases from J, the gap between germline ends came to 13 bases. This CDR3 comprises 13 residues. DNA for the CDR3: TGTGCCAGCAGCCCGAGGGGGGGACTTGGCTACACCTTC. This codes for CASSPRGGLGYTF.

The chain combines TRBV30 with TRBJ2-5, with TRBD2 matching 10 bases. This CDR3 has 15 residues. J gave up 3 bases and V 0 bases, and 4 bases lay outside the gene matches. Germline V gene data show CDR1 as GTSNPN and CDR2 as SVGIG (reference sequence). The CDR3 DNA reads as TGTGCCTGGAGTGTGGGGCTAGCGGGGGAAGAGACCCAGTACTTC. Translating it yields CAWSVGLAGEETQYF.

This chain connects TRBV19 to TRBJ2-2; 9 bases agree with TRBD1. In germline, CDR1 is LNHDA, CDR2 SQIVND (reference sequence). With 4 bases clipped from V and 5 bases from J, the junction kept 8 bases outside the gene matches. The CDR3 totals 16 residues. In nucleotides, the CDR3 is TGTGCCAGTAGTACCCCACAGGGGGCGCATACCGGGGAGCTGTTTTTT. It encodes CASSTPQGAHTGELFF.

The chain couples TRBV6-5 to TRBJ1-6, with D possibly matching TRBD1 (6 bases). Trimming took 4 bases from V and 2 from J, leaving 9 bases between them. This CDR3 has 15 amino acids. Germline loops: CDR1 MNHEY, CDR2 SVGAGI. For the CDR3, the DNA is TGTGCCAGCAGTTCTCGGACAGCCTATAATTCACCCCTCCACTTT. The encoded protein is CASSSRTAYNSPLHF.

The V gene is TRBV2, the J gene TRBJ2-2, with 9 bases matching TRBD1. This CDR3 has 15 amino acids. The germline CDR1 and CDR2 sequences are SNHLY and FYNNEI. V trimming: 6 bases; J trimming: 2 bases; junction bases outside the gene matches: 4. For the CDR3, the DNA is TGTGCCAGCAGAGCGGACAGGGGAAACACCGGGGAGCTGTTTTTT. It specifies CASRADRGNTGELFF.

The sample holds a few counts of this clone. The CDR3 spells CASSAGDRGAWYGYTF. The DNA of the CDR3 is TGTGCCAGCAGCGCAGGAGACAGGGGAGCCTGGTATGGCTACACCTTC. The chain joins TRBV5-4 to TRBJ1-2, with 8 bases aligning to TRBD1. The CDR3 runs to 16 residues. V was clipped by 4 bases and J by 5 bases; unmatched bases: 13. Germline loops: CDR1 SGHNT, CDR2 YYREEE (reference sequence).

The rearrangement links TRBV3-1 (or the pseudogene TRBV3-2) to TRBJ2-7; 9 bases are shared with TRBD2. CDR3 size: 15 residues. After removal of 1 base from V and 2 bases from J, the junction contained 3 bases not matched to a gene. Per the germline V gene, CDR1 is LGHDT and CDR2 is YNNKEL (reference sequence). CDR3 in amino acids: CASSQGASGAYEQYF. In DNA form, the CDR3 reads TGTGCCAGCAGCCAAGGGGCTAGCGGGGCCTACGAGCAGTACTTC.

The chain joins TRBV29-1 to TRBJ1-1, with D possibly TRBD1 on 6 matching bases. Per germline, CDR1 SQVTM and CDR2 ANQGSEA. The CDR3 has 10 amino acids. Trimming cost V 4 bases and J 11 bases, with 11 bases left between them. CDR3 amino acids: CSVGGPAAFF. DNA for the CDR3: TGCAGCGTTGGGGGGCCTGCCGCTTTCTTT.

This chain connects TRBV10-2 to TRBJ1-6, with a tentative D call TRBD1 (6 bases). Deletions cut 5 bases from V and 10 bases from J, with 15 bases between. This CDR3 contains 14 residues. From germline, CDR1 is WSHSY and CDR2 SAAADI. The CDR3 DNA follows: TGCGCCAGCAGTCCGGGGGGCCTCGGGTCACCCCTCCACTTT. Protein product: CASSPGGLGSPLHF.